Listed here are 17 T cell receptor beta chains from one sample, sequenced in a study of blood T cell repertoires in COVID-19. The assay was immunoSEQ multiplex PCR, and TCRdb's table has in-frame clones only and misses some. The sample lists about 380,000 clones, 90% seen once, with around 6.3% in the top ten. The sample consisted of peripheral blood. Source of these receptors: a man aged 18 to 30 with active or convalescent COVID-19.

Concerning this clone: The junction departs from germline at one end; a sequencing error may be responsible. This sample includes further DNA sequences coding for the same CDR3. The chain joins TRBV15 to TRBJ1-1; no firm D call. Germline V CDR1 and CDR2: LNHNV, YYDKDF (reference sequence). This CDR3 is 15 amino acids long. CDR3 DNA: TGCGCCACCAGCAGCGTCACGCCGGGGTTCAGTGAAGCTTTCTTT. Amino acids: CATSSVTPGFSEAFF.

The chain employs TRBV7-9 and TRBJ2-1; D unresolved. The CDR3 is 13 residues long. Germline CDR1 SEHNR, CDR2 FQNEAQ (reference sequence). Between the trimmed V and J ends, which lost 1 base and 4 bases, there was a span of 5 bases. In DNA form, the CDR3 reads TGTGCCAGCAGCTTAGTTAATTACAATGAGCAGTTCTTC. Its translation: CASSLVNYNEQFF.

The chain joins TRBV28 to TRBJ1-2, with 9 bases aligning to TRBD1. Trimming at V came to 1 base and at J to 3 bases, leaving 6 bases not matched to a gene. This CDR3 has 16 amino acids. Germline loops: CDR1 MDHEN, CDR2 SYDVKM. The CDR3 is CASSLLGTGTYYGYTF. In nucleotides, the CDR3 is TGTGCCAGCAGTTTATTGGGGACAGGGACCTACTATGGCTACACCTTC.

This chain uses TRBV27 with TRBJ1-5; no firm D call. The CDR3 totals 13 residues. The germline V gene has CDR1 MNHEY and CDR2 SMNVEV (reference sequence). Trimming took off 10 bases at V and 4 bases at J, with 14 bases between the two ends. The CDR3 region is CATRSYGNQPQHF. The DNA for the CDR3 is TGTGCCACCCGCTCTTACGGGAATCAGCCCCAGCATTTT.

The J gene is TRBJ2-7, the V gene TRBV4-3, with a possible D match to TRBD1 (5 bases). The CDR3 contains 15 residues. The germline gives CDR1 LGHNA, CDR2 YSLEER. Trimming took off 5 bases at V and 6 bases at J, with 20 bases between the two ends. Here the CDR3 reads CASSVGQGGLGEQYF. The CDR3 DNA reads TGCGCCAGCAGCGTGGGGCAGGGCGGTCTAGGCGAGCAGTACTTC.

The rearrangement uses TRBV4-3 and TRBJ2-1; possible D gene TRBD2, 5 bases. The V gene lost 4 bases and the J gene lost 0 bases, with 10 bases spanning the gap. The CDR3 sequence is 15 residues long. Germline V gene data show CDR1 as LGHNA and CDR2 as YSLEER. This chain's CDR3 is CASSPRAASYNEQFF. The CDR3 nucleotides are TGCGCCAGCAGCCCTAGAGCGGCCTCCTACAATGAGCAGTTCTTC.

Remarks on this clone: The identical CDR3 is also encoded by other nucleotide sequences in the sample. The DNA for the CDR3 is TGTGCCAGTAGTATCTCCGGGTCCTCCTACGAGCAGTACTTC. Translating gives CASSISGSSYEQYF. The V and J genes are TRBV19 and TRBJ2-7; no reliable D call. This CDR3 contains 14 residues. Germline V gives CDR1 LNHDA, CDR2 SQIVND (reference sequence). V lost 3 bases and J lost 0, with 9 bases in between.

The rearrangement uses TRBV7-2 and TRBJ2-1, with D possibly matching TRBD2 (6 bases). The CDR3 loop spans 13 amino acids. Trimming took 0 bases from V and 10 from J, leaving 10 bases between them. Germline V gene data show CDR1 as SGHTA and CDR2 as FQGNSA. This chain's CDR3 is CASSLAKTREQFF. In DNA, the CDR3 is TGTGCCAGCAGCTTAGCTAAGACTAGGGAGCAGTTCTTC.

V usage is TRBV2 and J usage is TRBJ2-7; tentatively, D is TRBD1 (6 bases). Germline CDR1 is SNHLY and CDR2 is FYNNEI. The ends were cut back, 7 bases at V and 0 bases at J, with 10 bases in the middle. There are 13 residues in the CDR3. CDR3 sequence reads: CASNRDNSYEQYF. CDR3 bases: TGTGCCAGCAATAGGGACAACTCCTACGAGCAGTACTTC.

The CDR3 nucleotides read TGTGCCAGCAGTCCAAGCGGGGACTACAATGAGCAGTTCTTC. Encoded protein: CASSPSGDYNEQFF. The chain is built from TRBV6-5 and TRBJ2-1; the match to TRBD2 covers 7 bases. In germline, CDR1 is MNHEY, CDR2 SVGAGI. Losses at the gene ends were 5 bases for V and 3 bases for J; bases not matched to a gene: 4. The CDR3 contains 14 residues.

The chain has TRBV9 and TRBJ2-3; tentative D call: TRBD2 (5 bases). V gave up 6 bases and J gave up 0 bases, with 17 bases separating them. CDR1 is SGDLS, CDR2 YYNGEE, per germline. The length of the CDR3 is 16 residues. The CDR3 DNA is TGTGCCAGCACCCTCGGTCCTGGCGGGAGCACAGATACGCAGTATTTT. It codes for CASTLGPGGSTDTQYF.

The chain couples TRBV24-1 to TRBJ2-3; TRBD2 matches 7 bases. The CDR3 length is 14 residues. V gave up 4 bases and J gave up 3 bases; unmatched junction bases: 3. Germline loops: CDR1 KGHDR, CDR2 SFDVKD. The CDR3 sequence is CATSEAGETDTQYF. CDR3 DNA: TGTGCCACCAGTGAGGCGGGGGAAACAGATACGCAGTATTTT.

This clone was observed a handful of times. The gene calls are TRBV9 and TRBJ2-5; 8 nucleotides agree with TRBD2. Germline V CDR1 and CDR2: SGDLS, YYNGEE. The ends lost 4 bases at V and 1 base at J; junction bases unmatched: 6. The CDR3 has 15 amino acids. In DNA, the CDR3 is TGTGCCAGCAGCTCCGGGGGGGCTAGCCAAGAGACCCAGTACTTC. Its protein product is CASSSGGASQETQYF.

CDR3 nucleotides: TGTGCCAGCAGTGAGGGGCAGGGGGTTGATACGCAGTATTTT. This encodes CASSEGQGVDTQYF. The V gene is TRBV2, the J gene TRBJ2-3; 7 nucleotides agree with TRBD1. The CDR3 has 14 amino acids. Germline V gene lookup returns CDR1 SNHLY and CDR2 FYNNEI. The V gene end was trimmed by 3 bases and the J gene end by 6 bases; junction bases not matched to a gene: 6.

The chain couples TRBV5-6 to TRBJ1-5, with 8 bases identical to TRBD1. CDR1 and CDR2 (germline): SGHDT, YYEEEE. The junction had 7 bases not matched to a gene; V was cut back by 3 bases and J by 5 bases. CDR3 length: 15 residues. The CDR3 sequence: CASSYGTGPYQPQHF. In nucleotides, the CDR3 is TGTGCCAGCAGCTATGGGACAGGCCCATATCAGCCCCAGCATTTT.

The chain joins TRBV4-1 to TRBJ1-5; D is possibly TRBD1 (6 bases). Trimming pared 0 bases from V and 5 bases from J, leaving 8 bases between. The CDR3 extends over 14 amino acids. CDR1 and CDR2 from the germline V gene are MGHRA and YSYEKL. CDR3: CASSQDQGHQPQHF. CDR3 DNA: TGCGCCAGCAGCCAAGATCAGGGGCATCAGCCCCAGCATTTT.

This chain connects TRBV7-9 to TRBJ2-5; 8 nucleotides line up with TRBD2. Germline trimming cut 5 bases from V and 1 base from J; bases unmatched to any gene: 9. CDR3 size: 16 residues. Germline V gene lookup returns CDR1 SEHNR and CDR2 FQNEAQ (reference sequence). CDR3 bases: TGTGCCAGCAGCGACCGGGGAGCGGGGGCCCAAGAGACCCAGTACTTC. Amino acids: CASSDRGAGAQETQYF.